This T cell receptor (beta chain) was obtained from a study of blood T cell repertoires in COVID-19. Study as a whole: The United States, Italy and Spain were the sources of the acute and convalescent COVID-19 samples. T cells, B-cell-depleted T cells, or PBMCs supplied cDNA or gDNA.

Enrollees, 18 to 89 years old, lived in around 23 US areas. TCRdb's copy holds only in-frame clones and misses some; the assay was immunoSEQ multiplex PCR. Among around 360,000 clones listed, 87% were seen once. The CDR3 has 18 amino acids. The J segment lost 7 bases and the V segment lost 3 bases, leaving 12 bases of the junction unmatched. Germline loops: CDR1 LGHDT, CDR2 YNNKEL (reference sequence). The sample taken for sequencing was PBMCs or T cells enriched from blood (not recorded which). The clonotype was recovered from a man aged 35 to 55 in a cohort exposed to, infected with or recovered from COVID-19 (not recorded which). V is TRBV3-1 (or the pseudogene TRBV3-2) and J is TRBJ2-1, with 13 bases matching TRBD2. CDR3 sequence (DNA): TGTGCCAGCAGCCATCTTACCCCGGGACTAGCGGGAAGGAATGAGCAGTTCTTC. Protein sequence: CASSHLTPGLAGRNEQFF.